A selection of T cell receptor beta chains follows, all from one sample in a study of beta chain features in type 1 diabetes. Method: immunoSEQ multiplex PCR; TCRdb's copy keeps in-frame clones and lacks some. The repertoire consists of some 410,000 clones, with approximately 13% occurring once and the leading ten covering approximately 0.035%. Sequencing used naive CD4+ T cells from blood. The source of these receptors is a man younger than 45 in good health. Both conserved end residues are part of each CDR3. Fields, in order: CDR3 DNA, CDR3 protein, J gene, V gene, clone size, D gene. A D gene is named only where the DNA matches it firmly. Clone size is given for some rows only: seen once, a few or many times, or a class if the clone is expanded.

CDR3nt: TGTGCCAGCAGCCAAGAGGATGGCGGGTACAATGAGCAGTTCTTC
CDR3aa: CASSQEDGGYNEQFF
j_gene: TRBJ2-1
v_gene: TRBV4-2
abundance: -
d_gene: -

CDR3nt: TGTGCCAGCAGTTACTCGGATTTCGACTCCTACGAGCAGTACTTC
CDR3aa: CASSYSDFDSYEQYF
j_gene: TRBJ2-7
v_gene: TRBV6-5
abundance: -
d_gene: -

CDR3nt: TGTGCCTGGAGCCCAGGAGAGACCCAGTACTTC
CDR3aa: CAWSPGETQYF
j_gene: TRBJ2-5
v_gene: TRBV30
abundance: few
d_gene: -

CDR3nt: TGTGCCAGCAGCACGACTAGCGGGGACCAAGAGACCCAGTACTTC
CDR3aa: CASSTTSGDQETQYF
j_gene: TRBJ2-5
v_gene: TRBV7-8
abundance: -
d_gene: TRBD2

CDR3nt: TGCAGCGTTGCACGGGGCGGGGGCAGCTACGAGCAGTACTTC
CDR3aa: CSVARGGGSYEQYF
j_gene: TRBJ2-7
v_gene: TRBV29-1
abundance: -
d_gene: -

CDR3nt: TGCAGCGTGCTACAGGGGTTGAACACTGAAGCTTTCTTT
CDR3aa: CSVLQGLNTEAFF
j_gene: TRBJ1-1
v_gene: TRBV29-1
abundance: -
d_gene: TRBD1

CDR3nt: TGTGCCAGCAGCCTACCCCCCTCCTACGAGCAGTACTTC
CDR3aa: CASSLPPSYEQYF
j_gene: TRBJ2-7
v_gene: TRBV7-2
abundance: -
d_gene: -

CDR3nt: TGTGCCATCGCATCAGGGGACCCCGGGGTTTCACCCCTCCACTTT
CDR3aa: CAIASGDPGVSPLHF
j_gene: TRBJ1-6
v_gene: TRBV10-3
abundance: few
d_gene: -

CDR3nt: TGTGCCAGCAGCCTCGGGGACGAGCAGTACTTC
CDR3aa: CASSLGDEQYF
j_gene: TRBJ2-7
v_gene: TRBV7-9
abundance: few
d_gene: -

CDR3nt: TGTGCCAGCAGCCGCTTGAACACTGAAGCTTTCTTT
CDR3aa: CASSRLNTEAFF
j_gene: TRBJ1-1
v_gene: TRBV5-6
abundance: -
d_gene: -

CDR3nt: TGTGCCAGCAGTACCCGGGACAGGGAGAGAAACACCATATATTTT
CDR3aa: CASSTRDRERNTIYF
j_gene: TRBJ1-3
v_gene: TRBV6-5
abundance: -
d_gene: TRBD1

CDR3nt: TGTGCCAGCAGCCAAAGCGACTTCTCCTACAATGAGCAGTTCTTC
CDR3aa: CASSQSDFSYNEQFF
j_gene: TRBJ2-1
v_gene: TRBV4-2
abundance: -
d_gene: -

CDR3nt: TGCAGCGTTAAAGGCAGGACAAAGGAGACCCAGTACTTC
CDR3aa: CSVKGRTKETQYF
j_gene: TRBJ2-5
v_gene: TRBV29-1
abundance: -
d_gene: -

CDR3nt: TGTGCCAGCAGTTACTCGAGGAATTCACCCCTCCACTTT
CDR3aa: CASSYSRNSPLHF
j_gene: TRBJ1-6
v_gene: TRBV6-6
abundance: -
d_gene: -

CDR3nt: TGTGCCAGCTCAAACAGGGGCCAACGGTACAATGAGCAGTTCTTC
CDR3aa: CASSNRGQRYNEQFF
j_gene: TRBJ2-1
v_gene: TRBV18
abundance: -
d_gene: TRBD1

CDR3nt: TGTGCTAGTGGTACTGGGACTAGCGGGACCGGGGAGCTGTTTTTT
CDR3aa: CASGTGTSGTGELFF
j_gene: TRBJ2-2
v_gene: TRBV12-5
abundance: -
d_gene: TRBD2

CDR3nt: TGTGCCTGGAGCGCGGGCCTTGACACTGAAGCTTTCTTT
CDR3aa: CAWSAGLDTEAFF
j_gene: TRBJ1-1
v_gene: TRBV30
abundance: -
d_gene: -

CDR3nt: TGTGCCAGCAGCAAAGGGGGCTACAATGAGCAGTTCTTC
CDR3aa: CASSKGGYNEQFF
j_gene: TRBJ2-1
v_gene: TRBV13
abundance: many
d_gene: -

CDR3nt: TGTGCCTCATCGACCGGGACTCGGAAGTCAGGGGAGCTGTTTTTT
CDR3aa: CASSTGTRKSGELFF
j_gene: TRBJ2-2
v_gene: TRBV30
abundance: -
d_gene: -

CDR3nt: TGTGCCTGGAGGAACCGGAACACTGAAGCTTTCTTT
CDR3aa: CAWRNRNTEAFF
j_gene: TRBJ1-1
v_gene: TRBV30
abundance: -
d_gene: -

CDR3nt: TGCAGCGTTGAAGTTGGGGGGAGGATCTACGAGCAGTACTTC
CDR3aa: CSVEVGGRIYEQYF
j_gene: TRBJ2-7
v_gene: TRBV29-1
abundance: -
d_gene: -

CDR3nt: TGCAGCGTTGTTAATCAGGGCAACACTGAAGCTTTCTTT
CDR3aa: CSVVNQGNTEAFF
j_gene: TRBJ1-1
v_gene: TRBV29-1
abundance: -
d_gene: -

CDR3nt: TGTGCCAGCAGCTTGGAATTTACAGGGAGCTATGGCTACACCTTC
CDR3aa: CASSLEFTGSYGYTF
j_gene: TRBJ1-2
v_gene: TRBV5-5
abundance: -
d_gene: -

CDR3nt: TGCAGCGGTGTGATTCAACAGGGCACTGAAGCTTTCTTT
CDR3aa: CSGVIQQGTEAFF
j_gene: TRBJ1-1
v_gene: TRBV29-1
abundance: -
d_gene: -

CDR3nt: TGTGCCAGCAGCTTAGGGGACTACCACAATGAGCAGTTCTTC
CDR3aa: CASSLGDYHNEQFF
j_gene: TRBJ2-1
v_gene: TRBV11-3
abundance: -
d_gene: TRBD2

CDR3nt: TGTGCCAGCAGCCCCACTTCAGCTTTTACGGGAAACATTCAGTACTTC
CDR3aa: CASSPTSAFTGNIQYF
j_gene: TRBJ2-4
v_gene: TRBV7-6
abundance: few
d_gene: -

CDR3nt: TGTGCCAGCAGCTCTTGGGCAGAGAGCACAGATACGCAGTATTTT
CDR3aa: CASSSWAESTDTQYF
j_gene: TRBJ2-3
v_gene: TRBV25-1
abundance: few
d_gene: -

CDR3nt: TGTGCCTGGAGTGATACAGGGAAACTCAGCTCCTACAATGAGCAGTTCTTC
CDR3aa: CAWSDTGKLSSYNEQFF
j_gene: TRBJ2-1
v_gene: TRBV30
abundance: few
d_gene: -

CDR3nt: TGTGCCAGCAGTTACGGGACTAGTCACGAGCAGTACTTC
CDR3aa: CASSYGTSHEQYF
j_gene: TRBJ2-7
v_gene: TRBV6-6
abundance: few
d_gene: TRBD2

CDR3nt: TGTGCCAGCAGCTATCAGGGGGCTGGGGCCAACGTCCTGACTTTC
CDR3aa: CASSYQGAGANVLTF
j_gene: TRBJ2-6
v_gene: TRBV5-6
abundance: -
d_gene: TRBD1

CDR3nt: TGTGCCAGCAGCGTCGGATTGAACTCCTACAATGAGCAGTTCTTC
CDR3aa: CASSVGLNSYNEQFF
j_gene: TRBJ2-1
v_gene: TRBV9
abundance: few
d_gene: -

CDR3nt: TGTGCCAGCAGCGCCCCTGAGCAGTTCTTC
CDR3aa: CASSAPEQFF
j_gene: TRBJ2-1
v_gene: TRBV5-4
abundance: -
d_gene: -

CDR3nt: TGTGCCAGCAGCCCCGAAGGGGGACACCCTTTCTACAATGAGCAGTTCTTC
CDR3aa: CASSPEGGHPFYNEQFF
j_gene: TRBJ2-1
v_gene: TRBV11-3
abundance: -
d_gene: -

CDR3nt: TGTGCCAGCAGTGAAAAGGGGACAGTACAGGAGGCGGGTACGCAGTATTTT
CDR3aa: CASSEKGTVQEAGTQYF
j_gene: TRBJ2-3
v_gene: TRBV2
abundance: -
d_gene: TRBD1

CDR3nt: TGTGCCAGCAGCTCAACACGGGGCGGGAGCTCCTACAATGAGCAGTTCTTC
CDR3aa: CASSSTRGGSSYNEQFF
j_gene: TRBJ2-1
v_gene: TRBV7-2
abundance: few
d_gene: TRBD2

CDR3nt: TGTGCCAGCAGCGCCGGGGACCAAGGGTTGAAAAGGCTGTTTTTT
CDR3aa: CASSAGDQGLKRLFF
j_gene: TRBJ2-2
v_gene: TRBV6-5
abundance: few
d_gene: -

CDR3nt: TGTGCCAGCAGCTCGACAGGGGGCCGAGGTCAGCCCCAGCATTTT
CDR3aa: CASSSTGGRGQPQHF
j_gene: TRBJ1-5
v_gene: TRBV7-9
abundance: few
d_gene: TRBD1

CDR3nt: TGTGCCAGCAGTGAACCGCGGGGGTACTACAATGAGCAGTTCTTC
CDR3aa: CASSEPRGYYNEQFF
j_gene: TRBJ2-1
v_gene: TRBV25-1
abundance: few
d_gene: TRBD2

CDR3nt: TGTGCCAGCAGCTTGCCCGGCCGTTCTAGCACAGATACGCAGTATTTT
CDR3aa: CASSLPGRSSTDTQYF
j_gene: TRBJ2-3
v_gene: TRBV5-4
abundance: -
d_gene: -

CDR3nt: TGTGCCAGCAGCTTAGAAGGAGCCTACGAGCAGTACTTC
CDR3aa: CASSLEGAYEQYF
j_gene: TRBJ2-7
v_gene: TRBV7-9
abundance: -
d_gene: -

CDR3nt: TGTGCCACCCAGGGGGCCGGGACAGATACGCAGTATTTT
CDR3aa: CATQGAGTDTQYF
j_gene: TRBJ2-3
v_gene: TRBV11-2
abundance: few
d_gene: TRBD1

CDR3nt: TGCGCCAGCAGCTCATACAGGGGGAATTCACCCCTCCACTTT
CDR3aa: CASSSYRGNSPLHF
j_gene: TRBJ1-6
v_gene: TRBV5-1
abundance: -
d_gene: TRBD1

CDR3nt: TGTGCCAGCAGCTTGGTGGGATCTAACTATGGCTACACCTTC
CDR3aa: CASSLVGSNYGYTF
j_gene: TRBJ1-2
v_gene: TRBV5-6
abundance: -
d_gene: -

CDR3nt: TGCGCCAGCAGCCACTTCAGGGGAGCCTCTGGGGCCAACGTCCTGACTTTC
CDR3aa: CASSHFRGASGANVLTF
j_gene: TRBJ2-6
v_gene: TRBV4-3
abundance: few
d_gene: -